This TCR beta chain was sequenced in a study of identical twins. V was shortened by 4 bases and J by 7 bases, with 19 bases between the two germline ends. CDR3 size: 15 residues. CDR1 and CDR2 (germline): SGHTA, FQGNSA. Using its own MiXCR run on the 5' RACE reads, TCRdb lists one record per CDR3 protein. The sample records 600,000 to 700,000 distinct CDR3 sequences, about 20% being singletons. This clonotype was observed a handful of times. This sample was shared with a second study, whose subject was T cells expressing NK-cell markers.

The TCR was taken from a young woman in good health. Sequenced sample: PBMCs. The V call is TRBV7-2, the J call TRBJ1-2; tentatively, D is TRBD1 (6 bases). The CDR3 is CASSSNRESYRGYTF. The CDR3 nucleotides read TGTGCCAGCAGCTCCAACAGGGAGTCTTACCGTGGCTACACCTTC. The full variable domain, rest sourced from reference TRBV7-2 and TRBJ1-2, is GAGVSQSPSNKVTEKGKDVELRCDPISGHTALYWYRQSLGQGLEFLIYFQGNSAPDKSGLPSDRFSAERTGGSVSTLTIQRTQQEDSAVYLCASSSNRESYRGYTFGSGTRLTVV.